This TCR beta chain comes out of a study of T cells in Graves' hyperthyroidism and ophthalmopathy. Trimming stripped 5 bases from V and 5 bases from J, with 10 bases between. The CDR3 runs to 13 residues. The germline V gene encodes CDR1 PRHDT and CDR2 FYEKMQ (reference sequence). Points on this clonotype: The antigen remains unidentified.

Exclusion of patients followed from uncontrolled infection, other autoimmune disease, pregnancy or lactation. Amplification of TCR beta CDR3 regions used RNA as the template. RT-PCR in the first round (using the HTBI primer set) targeted the TCR CDR3. One entry per CDR3 protein, called by TCRdb with MiXCR from the multiplex PCR reads. The sample lists some 98,000 distinct CDR3 sequences, approximately 39% seen once, with approximately 10% in the top ten. Study-level results: Clonotypes that were expanded in thyroid above 0.001 mostly appeared in blood too.

V and J are TRBV13 and TRBJ1-5, with D unclear. The TCR sequence derives from a woman between 25 and 40 years old with Graves' hyperthyroidism. The sample taken for sequencing was peripheral blood or thyroid tissue (not recorded which). Written as DNA, the CDR3 is TGTGCCAGCAGCCTCGACGGTTATCAGCCCCAGCATTTT. Its translation is CASSLDGYQPQHF.